The rows below give T cell receptor beta chains drawn from one sample of a study of CD8+CD57+ T cells in acquired aplastic anemia. TCRdb re-derived calls from the reads in MiXCR, one entry per CDR3 protein. The sample consists of approximately 260,000 distinct CDR3 sequences, approximately 86% of them appearing once. Sequences were obtained from sorted CD4+, CD8+, or CD8+CD57+ T cells (not recorded which) from PBMCs. The receptors derive from a human donor with aplastic anemia. Both conserved end residues are part of each CDR3. The order of the fields is V gene, J gene, D gene, clone size, CDR3 length, CDR3 DNA, CDR3 protein. The D gene is left open where the match is weak. Clone size, where shown, is once, few, many, or a class for clones that have expanded.

v_gene: TRBV19
j_gene: TRBJ2-5
d_gene: NA
abundance: NA
len: 16
CDR3nt: TGTGCCAGTAGTATTGGCAGGGCAGGGTGGGGAGAGACCCAGTACTTC
CDR3aa: CASSIGRAGWGETQYF

v_gene: TRBV19
j_gene: TRBJ2-1
d_gene: NA
abundance: NA
len: 15
CDR3nt: TGTGCCAGTAGTATACCGGACGGCGGGGAGCTGTTTTATTTCTTC
CDR3aa: CASSIPDGGELFYFF

v_gene: TRBV25-1
j_gene: TRBJ2-1
d_gene: NA
abundance: NA
len: 15
CDR3nt: TGTGCCAGCAGTCCCCCCGGGGCAGGGAACAATGAGCAGTTCTTC
CDR3aa: CASSPPGAGNNEQFF

v_gene: TRBV7-3
j_gene: TRBJ2-7
d_gene: NA
abundance: few
len: 14
CDR3nt: TGTGCCATCAGCCACCGAGAAGGGCCCTACGAGCAGTACTTC
CDR3aa: CAISHREGPYEQYF

v_gene: TRBV2
j_gene: TRBJ2-3
d_gene: NA
abundance: NA
len: 14
CDR3nt: TGTGCCAGCAGCGACGGGGGCACAGATACTCAGCATTTTTTT
CDR3aa: CASSDGGTDTQHFF

v_gene: TRBV6-6
j_gene: TRBJ1-2
d_gene: NA
abundance: NA
len: 14
CDR3nt: TGTGCCAGCAGTTACCCCGACAGAAGCTATGGCTACACCTTC
CDR3aa: CASSYPDRSYGYTF

v_gene: TRBV2
j_gene: TRBJ2-3
d_gene: NA
abundance: few
len: 11
CDR3nt: TGTGCCAGCGTTTCCCAGGGGACGCAGTATTTT
CDR3aa: CASVSQGTQYF

v_gene: TRBV29-1
j_gene: TRBJ1-2
d_gene: NA
abundance: once
len: 13
CDR3nt: TGCGGCATAAGCCAAGGCGTAGCAGGGGGCTACACCTTC
CDR3aa: CGISQGVAGGYTF

v_gene: TRBV7-2
j_gene: TRBJ2-7
d_gene: NA
abundance: once
len: 14
CDR3nt: TGTGCCAGCAGCTCGGGATGGGGGGCATGGATTGAAGCTTTC
CDR3aa: CASSSGWGAWIEAF

v_gene: TRBV7-8
j_gene: TRBJ2-3
d_gene: TRBD2
abundance: many
len: 17
CDR3nt: TGTGCCAGCAGCCCAAGGACTAGCGGGAGGAGTCAAGATACGCAGTATTTT
CDR3aa: CASSPRTSGRSQDTQYF

v_gene: TRBV9
j_gene: TRBJ2-5
d_gene: NA
abundance: NA
len: 14
CDR3nt: TGTGCCAGCAGCGGAGGGTCAGATACGCAGTATCATTACTTC
CDR3aa: CASSGGSDTQYHYF

v_gene: TRBV7-9
j_gene: TRBJ2-3
d_gene: NA
abundance: NA
len: 15
CDR3nt: TGTGCCAGCAGCTCTCAAGAAGGGATCGAGGATACGCAGTATTTT
CDR3aa: CASSSQEGIEDTQYF

v_gene: TRBV6-2/TRBV6-3
j_gene: TRBJ2-7
d_gene: NA
abundance: NA
len: 14
CDR3nt: TGTGCCAGCAGTTACGTGCGGGGTAACTACGACTACAACTTC
CDR3aa: CASSYVRGNYDYNF

v_gene: TRBV2
j_gene: TRBJ2-3
d_gene: NA
abundance: NA
len: 13
CDR3nt: TGTGCCAGCGGGGACGAGGCCACAGATACGCAGTTTTTT
CDR3aa: CASGDEATDTQFF

v_gene: TRBV15
j_gene: TRBJ1-6
d_gene: NA
abundance: few
len: 14
CDR3nt: TGTGCCACCAGCAGGATGAACACTGAGTCACCCCTCCACTTT
CDR3aa: CATSRMNTESPLHF

v_gene: TRBV7-6
j_gene: TRBJ1-2
d_gene: NA
abundance: NA
len: 11
CDR3nt: TGTGCCAGCAGCTTCGCGACCAGCTATTCCTTC
CDR3aa: CASSFATSYSF

v_gene: TRBV11-3
j_gene: TRBJ2-7
d_gene: NA
abundance: NA
len: 15
CDR3nt: TGTGCCAGCAGCTTACATCTAAGAGGCATGGACGAGCAGTACTTC
CDR3aa: CASSLHLRGMDEQYF

v_gene: TRBV7-3
j_gene: TRBJ2-3
d_gene: NA
abundance: NA
len: 14
CDR3nt: TGTGCCAGCTCAATAGAGGCCAACGCCGTTACGCAGTGTTTT
CDR3aa: CASSIEANAVTQCF

v_gene: TRBV7-8
j_gene: TRBJ1-4
d_gene: NA
abundance: NA
len: 16
CDR3nt: TGTGCCAGCAGTGCAGGCGGGGGCCATGCGAATTTATTCCTGTTTTTT
CDR3aa: CASSAGGGHANLFLFF

v_gene: TRBV2
j_gene: TRBJ2-3
d_gene: NA
abundance: NA
len: 14
CDR3nt: TGTGCCAGCGGCTTCGGGGGAGGTCCCAAGCAGCAGTATTTT
CDR3aa: CASGFGGGPKQQYF

v_gene: TRBV20-1
j_gene: TRBJ2-1
d_gene: NA
abundance: NA
len: 11
CDR3nt: TGCAGTGCTAGGGGGGTCTACGAGCAGTTCTTC
CDR3aa: CSARGVYEQFF

v_gene: TRBV19
j_gene: TRBJ2-1
d_gene: NA
abundance: NA
len: 15
CDR3nt: TGTGCCAGTAGTATAGGGGGCAGGCCCTCCGATGAGCAGTTCTTC
CDR3aa: CASSIGGRPSDEQFF